This T cell receptor beta chain was retrieved from a study of T cell repertoires in cytomegalovirus infection. As concerns this clonotype: Its antigen is unknown.

TCRdb reprocessed the reads via MiXCR and lists one record per CDR3 protein. The table lists more than 250,000 distinct CDR3 sequences, around a quarter of them singletons. Notes on the study in general: Of the TCR beta families, the public ones yielded a cumulative frequency that identified carriers of CMV plus the relevant HLA.

The CDR3 covers 12 residues. From germline, CDR1 is MDHEN and CDR2 SYDVKM. V was trimmed by 3 bases and J by 6 bases, leaving 8 bases between them. V gene TRBV28 combines with J gene TRBJ1-1; unclear D gene. The receptor's source is a human donor in good health (CMV status not recorded). Some clones in this sample may be carry-over from other donors' samples. The sample was cultured PBMCs, taken from culture after CMV antigen stimulation. CDR3: CASSLSTSEAFF. DNA of the CDR3: TGTGCCAGCAGTTTGAGTACATCTGAAGCTTTCTTT.